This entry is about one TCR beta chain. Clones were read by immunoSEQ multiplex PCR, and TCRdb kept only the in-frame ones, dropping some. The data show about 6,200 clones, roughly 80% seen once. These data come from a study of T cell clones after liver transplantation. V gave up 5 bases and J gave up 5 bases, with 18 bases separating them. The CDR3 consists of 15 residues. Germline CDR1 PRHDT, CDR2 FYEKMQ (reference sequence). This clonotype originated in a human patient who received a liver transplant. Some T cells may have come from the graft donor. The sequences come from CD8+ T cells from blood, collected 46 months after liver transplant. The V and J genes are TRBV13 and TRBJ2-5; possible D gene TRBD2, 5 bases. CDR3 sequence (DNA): TGTGCCAGCAGCCTGAGTCGCGGAGGTGGGGAGACCCAGTACTTC. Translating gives CASSLSRGGGETQYF.